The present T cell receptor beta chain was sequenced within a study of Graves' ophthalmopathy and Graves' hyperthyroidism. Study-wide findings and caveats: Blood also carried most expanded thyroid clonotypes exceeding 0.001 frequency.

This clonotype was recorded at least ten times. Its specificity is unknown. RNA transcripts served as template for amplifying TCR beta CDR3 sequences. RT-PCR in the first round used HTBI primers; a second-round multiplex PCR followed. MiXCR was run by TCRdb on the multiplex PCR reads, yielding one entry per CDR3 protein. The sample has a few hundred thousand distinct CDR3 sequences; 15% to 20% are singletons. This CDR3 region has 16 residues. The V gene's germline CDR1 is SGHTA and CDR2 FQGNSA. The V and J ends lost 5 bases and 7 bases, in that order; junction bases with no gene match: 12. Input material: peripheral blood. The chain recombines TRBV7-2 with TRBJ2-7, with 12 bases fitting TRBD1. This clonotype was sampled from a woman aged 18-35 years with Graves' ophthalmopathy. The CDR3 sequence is CASSQRLGQGAVEQYF. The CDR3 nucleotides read TGTGCCAGCAGCCAAAGGCTGGGACAGGGGGCGGTGGAGCAGTACTTC.